This T cell receptor (beta chain) originates from a study of T cell repertoires in cytomegalovirus infection. Looking at the study overall: Epitope selection comprised recently identified HLA-C-restricted CMV epitopes and well-studied HLA-B-restricted CMV epitopes. Public TCR beta signature analysis indicated the presence of both CMV infection and matching HLA type.

Study-level findings and limits: Cumulative public TCR beta family frequency identified CMV carriers with the relevant HLA. Dominating the ex vivo response were TCR beta clonotypes that were CMV-specific and HLA-C-restricted.

This clonotype was seen a handful of times. No antigen is known for it. The CDR3 spans 15 residues. Germline CDR1 and CDR2: SEHNR and FQNEAQ (reference sequence). V lost 2 bases, J lost 3 bases, and 2 bases stayed unmatched. TCRdb passed the reads through MiXCR, listing each CDR3 protein once. The sample lists around 540,000 distinct CDR3 sequences, about 33% seen once, with roughly 15% in the top ten. The TCR comes from a human donor in good health (CMV status not recorded). Some clones in this sample may be carry-over from other donors' samples. The chain employs TRBV7-9 and TRBJ2-2, with 8 bases that match TRBD2. This material consisted of cultured PBMCs, taken from culture after CMV antigen stimulation. The CDR3 DNA reads TGTGCCAGCAGCTTAAAGCGGGAGTACACCGGGGAGCTGTTTTTT. Its protein is CASSLKREYTGELFF.